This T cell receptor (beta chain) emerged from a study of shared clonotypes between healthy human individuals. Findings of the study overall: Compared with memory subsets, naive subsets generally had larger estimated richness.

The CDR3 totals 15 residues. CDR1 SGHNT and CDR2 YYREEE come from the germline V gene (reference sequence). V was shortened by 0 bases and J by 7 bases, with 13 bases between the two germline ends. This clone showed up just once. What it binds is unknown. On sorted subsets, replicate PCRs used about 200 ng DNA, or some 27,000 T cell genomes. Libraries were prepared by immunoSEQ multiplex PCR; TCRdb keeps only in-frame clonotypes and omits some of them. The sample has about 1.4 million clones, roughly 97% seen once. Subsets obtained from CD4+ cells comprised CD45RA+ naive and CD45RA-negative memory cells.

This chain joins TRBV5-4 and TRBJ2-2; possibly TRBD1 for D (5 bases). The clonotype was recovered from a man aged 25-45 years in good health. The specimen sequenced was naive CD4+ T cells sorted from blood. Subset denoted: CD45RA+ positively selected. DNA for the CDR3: TGTGCCAGCAGCTTGGGGACAAGAAGGGACGGGGAGCTGTTTTTT. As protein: CASSLGTRRDGELFF.